Detailed here is one T cell receptor (beta chain). There are many counts of this clonotype. Its antigen remains undetermined. Base qualities are not at hand, and no much larger clone is one base apart. These reads were obtained on an Illumina HiSeq 2500. Quantitative 5'-RACE with molecular barcodes was the method used to prepare the TCR beta libraries. In the paper's pipeline: A new computational method, built on a probabilistic model of VDJ rearrangement, was used to identify disease-linked TCR variants. In TCRdb, the public reads were trimmed at Q25 with fastp and aligned with MiXCR, with productive beta chains retained. Under each unique CDR3 protein, matching rows form one entry showing the most common genes and DNA. The V and J calls and clone size come from TCRdb's table, not from the authors' own analysis. A total of 130,000 or so distinct CDR3 sequences appear in this sample, about 7% of them only once. The top ten clonotypes cover 9% to 15% of the sample.

The data were obtained in a study of CD8 T cells in ankylosing spondylitis (dated by TCRdb to between 2016 and 2019). Context from the whole study: The study set out to find disease-linked TCR variants by profiling T cell receptor beta repertoires in ankylosing spondylitis patients and healthy donors. Peripheral blood was sampled, and synovial fluid was also collected from ankylosing spondylitis patients. In total, the full study cohort was made up of roughly 100 healthy donors and 25 or so ankylosing spondylitis patients. The full study reports these points: The disease-linked clones showed a CD8+ phenotype and occurred at relatively low frequencies in peripheral blood. Some TCR beta motif variants had previously been reported in synovial fluid and blood of reactive arthritis patients, which suggested common disease-initiation mechanisms. The disease-linked clones were reported as significantly enriched in matched synovial fluid samples from ankylosing spondylitis patients. A TCR beta motif made up of eight or nine highly homologous amino acid variants appeared to be characteristic of blood from ankylosing spondylitis patients.

Trimming leaves V shorter by 6 bases and J shorter by 2 bases, with the junction holding 4 bases beyond the gene matches. Taken from the germline V gene (reference sequence), the CDR1 and CDR2 loops are DFQATT and SNEGSKA. Counted from cysteine to phenylalanine, this CDR3 has 14 amino acids. The sequence is cut down to CDR3 DNA, 42 bases in frame from base 1. Sequencing was performed on blood, either unsorted or a sorted T cell fraction (not recorded which). The origin of this receptor is a male donor with ankylosing spondylitis or in good health (not recorded which). The sequence links TRBV20-1 to TRBJ2-5, with TRBD2 identical over 12 junction bases. The DNA sequence reads TGCAGTGCCAGACTAGCGGGGGCTCAAGAGACCCAGTACTTC. Translated, this gives CSARLAGAQETQYF.